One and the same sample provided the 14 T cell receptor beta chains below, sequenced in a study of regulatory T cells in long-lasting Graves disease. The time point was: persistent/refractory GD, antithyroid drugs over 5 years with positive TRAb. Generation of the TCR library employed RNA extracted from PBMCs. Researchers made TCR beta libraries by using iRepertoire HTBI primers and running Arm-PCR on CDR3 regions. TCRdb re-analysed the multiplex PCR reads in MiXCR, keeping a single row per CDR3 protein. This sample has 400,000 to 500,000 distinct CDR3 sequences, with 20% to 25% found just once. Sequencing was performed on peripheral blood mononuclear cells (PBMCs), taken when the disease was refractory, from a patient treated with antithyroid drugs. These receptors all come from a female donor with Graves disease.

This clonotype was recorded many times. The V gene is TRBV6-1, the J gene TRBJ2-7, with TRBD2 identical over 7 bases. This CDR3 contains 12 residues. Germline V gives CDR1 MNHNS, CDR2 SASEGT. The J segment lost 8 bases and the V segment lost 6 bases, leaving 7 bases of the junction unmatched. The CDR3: CASSNQREQQYF. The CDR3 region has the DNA TGTGCCAGCAGCAACCAGCGGGAACAGCAGTACTTC.

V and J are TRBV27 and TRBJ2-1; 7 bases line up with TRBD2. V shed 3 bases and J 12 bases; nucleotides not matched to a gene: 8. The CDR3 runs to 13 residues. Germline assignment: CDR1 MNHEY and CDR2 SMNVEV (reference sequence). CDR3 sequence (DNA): TGTGCCAGCAGTTTGGGCGGGAGTATCGGGCAGTTCTTC. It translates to CASSLGGSIGQFF.

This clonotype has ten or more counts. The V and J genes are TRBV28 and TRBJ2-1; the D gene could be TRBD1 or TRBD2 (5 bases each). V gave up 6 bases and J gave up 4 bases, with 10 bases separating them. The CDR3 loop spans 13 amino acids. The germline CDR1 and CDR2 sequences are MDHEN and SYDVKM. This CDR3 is CASRPGPYNEQFF. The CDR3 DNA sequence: TGTGCCAGCAGGCCGGGACCGTACAATGAGCAGTTCTTC.

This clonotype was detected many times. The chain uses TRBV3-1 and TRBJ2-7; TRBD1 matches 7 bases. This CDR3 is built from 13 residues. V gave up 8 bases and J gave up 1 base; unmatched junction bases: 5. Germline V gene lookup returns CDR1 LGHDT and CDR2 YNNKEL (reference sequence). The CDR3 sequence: CASEGDRSYEQYF. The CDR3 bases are TGTGCCAGCGAGGGGGACAGATCCTACGAGCAGTACTTC.

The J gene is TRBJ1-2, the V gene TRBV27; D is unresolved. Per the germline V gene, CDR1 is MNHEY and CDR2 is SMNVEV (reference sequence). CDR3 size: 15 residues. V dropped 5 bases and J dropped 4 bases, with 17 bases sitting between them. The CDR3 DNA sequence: TGTGCCAGCAGTCGACCGGACGGACTCCCCTATGGCTACACCTTC. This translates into CASSRPDGLPYGYTF.

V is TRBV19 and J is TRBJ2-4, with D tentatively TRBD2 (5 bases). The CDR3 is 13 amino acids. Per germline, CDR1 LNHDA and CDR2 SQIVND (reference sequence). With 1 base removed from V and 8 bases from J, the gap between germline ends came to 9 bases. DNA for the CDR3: TGTGCCAGTAGTATAGTTGGGAGCGACATTCAGTACTTC. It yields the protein CASSIVGSDIQYF.

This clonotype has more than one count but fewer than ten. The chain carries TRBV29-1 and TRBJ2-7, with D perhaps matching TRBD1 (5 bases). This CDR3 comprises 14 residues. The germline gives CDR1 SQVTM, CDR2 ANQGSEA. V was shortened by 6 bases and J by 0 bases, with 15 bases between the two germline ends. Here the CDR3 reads CSVSLGADSYEQYF. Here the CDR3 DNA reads TGCAGCGTAAGCCTAGGGGCTGACTCCTACGAGCAGTACTTC.

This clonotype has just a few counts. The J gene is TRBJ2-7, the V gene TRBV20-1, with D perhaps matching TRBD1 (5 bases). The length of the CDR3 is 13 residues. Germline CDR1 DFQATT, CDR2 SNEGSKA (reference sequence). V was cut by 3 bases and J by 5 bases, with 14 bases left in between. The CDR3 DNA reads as TGCAGTGCTAGTTCGGACCAGGGCCACGAGCAGTACTTC. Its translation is CSASSDQGHEQYF.

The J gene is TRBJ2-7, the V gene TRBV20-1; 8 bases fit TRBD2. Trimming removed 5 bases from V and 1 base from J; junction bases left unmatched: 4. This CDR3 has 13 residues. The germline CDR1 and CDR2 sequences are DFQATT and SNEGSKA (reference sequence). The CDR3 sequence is CSAPLAASYEQYF. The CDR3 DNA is TGCAGTGCTCCACTAGCGGCTTCCTACGAGCAGTACTTC.

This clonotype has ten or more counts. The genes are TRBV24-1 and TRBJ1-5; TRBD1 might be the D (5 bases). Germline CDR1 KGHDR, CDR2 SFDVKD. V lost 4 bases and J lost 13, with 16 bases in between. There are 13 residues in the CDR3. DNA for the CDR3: TGTGCCACCAGTGAAACACGGGACGGATCGCAGCATTTT. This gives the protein CATSETRDGSQHF.

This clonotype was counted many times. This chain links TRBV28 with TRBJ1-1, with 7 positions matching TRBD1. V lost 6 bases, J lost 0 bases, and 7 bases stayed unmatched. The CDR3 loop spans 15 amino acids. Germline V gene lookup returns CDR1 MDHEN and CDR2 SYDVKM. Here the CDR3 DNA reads TGTGCCAGCAGCCTGGGAGACAGGGTGAACACTGAAGCTTTCTTT. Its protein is CASSLGDRVNTEAFF.

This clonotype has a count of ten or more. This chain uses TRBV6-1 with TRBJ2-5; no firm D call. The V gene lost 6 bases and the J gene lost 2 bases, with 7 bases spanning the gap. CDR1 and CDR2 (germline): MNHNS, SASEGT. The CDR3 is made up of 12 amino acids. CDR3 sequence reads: CASRVGQETQYF. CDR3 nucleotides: TGTGCCAGCAGAGTAGGGCAAGAGACCCAGTACTTC.

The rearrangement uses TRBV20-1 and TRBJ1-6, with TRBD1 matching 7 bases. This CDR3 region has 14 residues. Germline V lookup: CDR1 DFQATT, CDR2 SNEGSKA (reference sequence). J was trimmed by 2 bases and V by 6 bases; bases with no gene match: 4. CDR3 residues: CSARDSPYNSPLHF. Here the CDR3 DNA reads TGCAGTGCGCGGGACAGCCCCTATAATTCACCCCTCCACTTT.

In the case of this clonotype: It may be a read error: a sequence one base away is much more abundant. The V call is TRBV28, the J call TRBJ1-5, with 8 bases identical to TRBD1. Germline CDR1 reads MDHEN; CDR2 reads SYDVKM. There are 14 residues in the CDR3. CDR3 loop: CASSPDRALKPQRF. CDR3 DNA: TGTGCCAGCAGTCCGGACAGGGCGTTGAAGCCCCAGCGTTTT. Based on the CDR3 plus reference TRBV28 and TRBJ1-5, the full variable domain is DVKVTQSSRYLVKRTGEKVFLECVQDMDHENMFWYRQDPGLGLRLIYFSYDVKMKEKGDIPEGYSVSREKKERFSLILESASTNQTSMYLCASSPDRALKPQRFGDGTRLSIL.